A single sample is the source of the 8 T cell receptor beta chains below, sequenced in a study of a mutant IDH1 vaccine in newly diagnosed glioma. The antigens of these receptors remain unknown. Time point specified: week 11, during vaccination. With topical imiquimod, each dose of the vaccine consisted of 300 ug of mutant IDH1 20-mer peptide. Some clones are missing from TCRdb's copy, which holds only in-frame ones; the method was immunoSEQ multiplex PCR. This sample carries fewer than 75,000 clones, about four fifths of them seen once, and the ten largest clones take more than 7.5%. The sample was PBMCs, taken from a glioma patient whose treatment included an IDH1 peptide vaccine. Receptors originate from a woman aged 50 to 60 with glioma.

The chain joins TRBV19 to TRBJ1-4; D gene unclear. V lost 4 bases, J lost 0 bases, and 6 bases lay in between. From germline, CDR1 is LNHDA and CDR2 SQIVND (reference sequence). The CDR3 length is 14 residues. The DNA for the CDR3 is TGTGCCAGTAGTAAGTCAGCAACTAATGAAAAACTGTTTTTT. It codes for CASSKSATNEKLFF.

Comments on this clone: The same CDR3 is also encoded by other DNA sequences in this sample. This chain uses TRBV19 with TRBJ1-1, with unresolved D. Germline V gene sequence: CDR1 LNHDA, CDR2 SQIVND (reference sequence). This CDR3 spans 13 amino acids. V shed 3 bases and J shed 5 bases, with 10 bases lying between them. The DNA for the CDR3 is TGTGCCAGTAGTATTGGGGTTAATACTGAAGCTTTCTTT. It translates to CASSIGVNTEAFF.

This clone was seen once. CDR3 loop: CASSHGRGPRNEQFF. CDR3 in DNA: TGTGCCAGCAGCCACGGACGGGGCCCTAGGAATGAGCAGTTCTTC. The chain joins TRBV9 to TRBJ2-1, with D possibly being TRBD1 or TRBD2 (5 bases each). Germline lookup yields CDR1 SGDLS and CDR2 YYNGEE. The CDR3 is 15 residues long. The ends were cut back, 4 bases at V and 7 bases at J, with 18 bases in the middle. Complete variable domain (other parts from reference TRBV9 and TRBJ2-1): DSGVTQTPKHLITATGQRVTLRCSPRSGDLSVYWYQQSLDQGLQFLIQYYNGEERAKGNILERFSAQQFPDLHSELNLSSLELGDSALYFCASSHGRGPRNEQFFGPGTRLTVL.

The gene calls are TRBV5-4 and TRBJ2-3; no clear D. The germline V gene has CDR1 SGHNT and CDR2 YYREEE (reference sequence). V dropped 0 bases and J dropped 4 bases, with 3 bases sitting between them. The CDR3 runs to 12 residues. The CDR3 DNA reads as TGTGCCAGCAGCTTGGGGGCAGATACGCAGTATTTT. Translating gives CASSLGADTQYF.

The V gene is TRBV2, the J gene TRBJ1-3; 7 bases match TRBD1. Germline lookup yields CDR1 SNHLY and CDR2 FYNNEI. J gave up 9 bases and V 2 bases, and 19 bases lay outside the gene matches. This CDR3 comprises 18 residues. The DNA for the CDR3 is TGTGCCAGCAGTGAAAAGGGGGCTATTCTAAAGGGCAAGACCACCATATATTTT. Translation gives CASSEKGAILKGKTTIYF.

The V gene is TRBV30, the J gene TRBJ2-2, with D unclear. V lost 3 bases to trimming and J lost 7 bases, with 12 bases between them. CDR3 size: 13 residues. The germline V gene has CDR1 GTSNPN and CDR2 SVGIG (reference sequence). The CDR3 region is CAWSIGSGGELFF. The CDR3 DNA sequence: TGTGCCTGGAGCATCGGGTCCGGCGGGGAGCTGTTTTTT.

The genes are TRBV6-5 and TRBJ1-2; no clear D gene. Germline V gene lookup returns CDR1 MNHEY and CDR2 SVGAGI. Trimming pared 7 bases from V and 8 bases from J, leaving 17 bases between. CDR3 length equals 13 residues. Here the CDR3 reads CASTDRGRRGYTF. The CDR3 DNA reads as TGTGCCAGCACCGATCGCGGCCGGAGGGGCTACACCTTC.

The V gene is TRBV29-1, the J gene TRBJ2-3; D is uncertain. V lost 5 bases to trimming and J lost 5 bases, with 14 bases between them. CDR3 length: 13 amino acids. Germline V gene sequence: CDR1 SQVTM, CDR2 ANQGSEA. CDR3 residues: CSVIPIGRDTQYF. The CDR3 coding sequence is TGCAGCGTTATCCCCATCGGAAGAGATACGCAGTATTTT.